Shown below are 6 T cell receptor beta chains from a single sample sequenced in a study of T cells expressing NK-cell markers. TCRdb re-called the 5' RACE reads and shows each CDR3 protein once, DNA omitted. This sample's table has 550,000 to 600,000 distinct CDR3 sequences. The material sequenced was blood T cells: a sorted CD56 or NKG2C T cell subset, CD4+ or CD8+ T cells, or bulk PBMC T cells (not recorded which). These receptors were obtained from a man in his late teens or twenties in good health.

The gene calls are TRBV7-2 and TRBJ1-2; TCRdb's D gene call, TRBD1, goes unchecked for lack of DNA. The CDR3 runs 13 residues. Germline V CDR1 and CDR2: SGHTA, FQGNSA. CDR3 sequence reads: CASSFDSLYGYTF.

The chain joins TRBV7-2 to TRBJ2-3; TCRdb's assignment of TRBD1 cannot be checked, as there is no DNA. Germline V CDR1 and CDR2: SGHTA, FQGNSA. The CDR3 is 16 amino acids. The CDR3 sequence is CASSPPRAGSTDTQYF.

This chain joins TRBV27 and TRBJ1-6; the TCRdb call, TRBD1, lacks DNA for checking. In germline, CDR1 is MNHEY, CDR2 SMNVEV (reference sequence). The CDR3 consists of 13 residues. CDR3 protein: CASGWTGYSPLHF.

The CDR3 sequence: CASSRTGWNTEAFF. V gene TRBV12-3 or TRBV12-4 combines with J gene TRBJ1-1; the TRBD1 assignment by TCRdb is unverifiable without DNA. CDR3 length: 14 amino acids.

This chain joins TRBV9 and TRBJ2-1; TCRdb designates TRBD2, a call that cannot be tested without DNA. Germline CDR1 and CDR2: SGDLS and YYNGEE. The length of the CDR3 is 14 residues. The CDR3 region is CASSMTSGGNEQFF. Combining the CDR3 with reference TRBV9 and TRBJ2-1 gives the whole variable domain DSGVTQTPKHLITATGQRVTLRCSPRSGDLSVYWYQQSLDQGLQFLIQYYNGEERAKGNILERFSAQQFPDLHSELNLSSLELGDSALYFCASSMTSGGNEQFFGPGTRLTVL.

This CDR3 reads CASSRLTGEGFF. The chain recombines TRBV28 with TRBJ1-1; the D call from TCRdb, TRBD1, cannot be confirmed without DNA. The CDR3 sequence is 12 residues long. Germline V gene lookup returns CDR1 MDHEN and CDR2 SYDVKM.